The T cell receptor (beta chain) described here comes from a study of blood T cell repertoires in COVID-19. Study background: There were acute and convalescent COVID-19 samples, and they came from the United States, Italy and Spain. In each case, the material was cDNA or gDNA derived from T cells, B-cell-depleted T cells, or PBMCs.

As handled by the study authors: For nucleated cells, counts were estimated from reference gene primer amplification. TCRdb keeps only in-frame clones here, not all; method: immunoSEQ multiplex PCR. The V and J calls and clone size were taken over from that table, and D and trimming were inferred from the DNA. The table lists some 170,000 clones, approximately 86% of them singletons. V was pared by 0 bases and J by 0 bases, with 3 bases of the junction left unmatched. Per germline, CDR1 GTSNPN and CDR2 SVGIG (reference sequence). The CDR3 runs to 15 residues. Sequencing used peripheral blood. This sequence originates from a woman in her 50s with acute or convalescent COVID-19. The chain uses TRBV30 and TRBJ1-1, with 8 bases lining up with TRBD1. The CDR3 coding sequence is TGTGCCTGGAGTGTCTGGACAGGGCTGAACACTGAAGCTTTCTTT. This translates into CAWSVWTGLNTEAFF.